Shown below are 14 T cell receptor beta chains from a single sample sequenced in a study of blood T cell repertoires in COVID-19. The repertoire was sequenced with immunoSEQ multiplex PCR; TCRdb's copy has only in-frame clones and lacks some. The data show more than 200,000 clones, over 75% seen once. Input material: peripheral blood. The receptor set was obtained from a man older than 75 with acute or convalescent COVID-19.

The chain links TRBV7-2 to TRBJ2-3, with D possibly being TRBD1 (7 bases). This CDR3 has 16 residues. Germline CDR1 SGHTA, CDR2 FQGNSA. The V end was cut by 3 bases, the J end by 8 bases, with 21 bases between. DNA for the CDR3: TGTGCCAGCAGCTTGAGGGGGCTAGCGACTCGGGGTACGCAGTATTTT. Amino acid sequence: CASSLRGLATRGTQYF.

The chain links TRBV5-1 to TRBJ1-1; 10 positions match TRBD1. With V trimmed by 0 bases and J by 4 bases, 3 bases remained unmatched. Germline assignment: CDR1 SGHRS and CDR2 YFSETQ. This CDR3 spans 15 amino acids. The CDR3 here is CASSLAGQGSTEAFF. The CDR3 DNA is TGCGCCAGCAGCTTGGCGGGACAGGGGTCCACTGAAGCTTTCTTT.

The chain is built from TRBV9 and TRBJ2-2; TRBD1 aligns across 7 bases. The CDR3 has 17 residues. V lost 3 bases to trimming and J lost 7 bases; unmatched junction nucleotides: 15. Germline V lookup: CDR1 SGDLS, CDR2 YYNGEE. CDR3 protein: CASSGYSGTEYVGELFF. The CDR3 nucleotides read TGTGCCAGCAGCGGATATTCCGGGACAGAGTATGTCGGGGAGCTGTTTTTT.

This rearrangement joins TRBV15 to TRBJ2-7, with a possible D match to TRBD2 (5 bases). Germline-derived CDR1 and CDR2 are LNHNV and YYDKDF (reference sequence). Trimming pared 0 bases from V and 7 bases from J, leaving 10 bases between. This CDR3 is built from 13 residues. The CDR3 DNA follows: TGTGCCACCAGCAGAGATACGGGGTTTGAGCAGTACTTC. Its translation: CATSRDTGFEQYF.

To note about this clone: This specimen includes other DNA sequences encoding the same CDR3. The rearrangement joins TRBV3-1 (or the pseudogene TRBV3-2) to TRBJ2-2; 11 positions match TRBD2. CDR1 is LGHDT and CDR2 is YNNKEL in the germline V gene (reference sequence). This CDR3 has 16 amino acids. Trimming cost V 3 bases and J 5 bases; bases outside gene matches: 5. CDR3 DNA sequence: TGTGCCAGCAGCCAGGGGCTAGCGGGAGGAACCGGGGAGCTGTTTTTT. Protein product: CASSQGLAGGTGELFF.

This chain uses TRBV27 with TRBJ2-5; 9 nucleotides line up with TRBD1. The CDR3 is 14 amino acids. Germline V gives CDR1 MNHEY, CDR2 SMNVEV (reference sequence). V was clipped by 1 base and J by 4 bases; unmatched bases: 1. This CDR3 is CASSLLTGGETQYF. In DNA, the CDR3 is TGTGCCAGCAGTTTATTGACAGGGGGAGAGACCCAGTACTTC.

The rearrangement uses TRBV18 and TRBJ2-1, with 13 bases aligning to TRBD2. The V gene's germline CDR1 is KGHSH and CDR2 LQKENI. The CDR3 is made up of 17 amino acids. V was pared by 3 bases and J by 4 bases, with 6 bases of the junction left unmatched. In nucleotides, the CDR3 is TGTGCCAGCTCACCTTGGACTAGCGGGAGATATTACAATGAGCAGTTCTTC. Amino acids: CASSPWTSGRYYNEQFF.

J is TRBJ2-3 and V is TRBV6-2 or TRBV6-3, with D unclear. CDR3 length: 12 residues. Trimming took 6 bases from V and 4 from J, leaving 8 bases between them. CDR1 is MNHEY and CDR2 is SVGEGT in the germline V gene. The CDR3 nucleotides are TGTGCCAGCAGCCGCACTCCAGATACGCAGTATTTT. Translating gives CASSRTPDTQYF.

V and J are TRBV6-6 and TRBJ2-2; TRBD2 aligns across 14 bases. Germline loops: CDR1 MNHNY, CDR2 SVGAGI (reference sequence). Trimming at V came to 5 bases and at J to 0 bases, leaving 2 bases not matched to a gene. This CDR3 comprises 17 residues. CDR3 amino acids: CASSPGLAGANTGELFF. In DNA, the CDR3 is TGTGCCAGCAGTCCGGGACTAGCGGGAGCGAACACCGGGGAGCTGTTTTTT.

The rearrangement links TRBV30 to TRBJ1-1; D might be TRBD1 (5 bases). This CDR3 spans 13 amino acids. Deletions cut 6 bases from V and 4 bases from J, with 15 bases between. In germline, CDR1 is GTSNPN, CDR2 SVGIG (reference sequence). The DNA of the CDR3 is TGTGCCTGCCGGGGGAGCCGGGCCACTGAAGCTTTCTTT. This codes for CACRGSRATEAFF.

This clone was detected once. The V call is TRBV29-1, the J call TRBJ2-5, with 7 positions matching TRBD1. The germline V gene has CDR1 SQVTM and CDR2 ANQGSEA. V trimming: 7 bases; J trimming: 1 base; junction bases outside the gene matches: 9. This CDR3 is built from 14 residues. CDR3 residues: CSASPGTVQETQYF. The DNA for the CDR3 is TGCAGCGCCTCCCCCGGGACAGTCCAAGAGACCCAGTACTTC.

The sample holds one count of this clone. V is TRBV28 and J is TRBJ1-2, with D unclear. Germline lookup yields CDR1 MDHEN and CDR2 SYDVKM. CDR3 length: 13 amino acids. Trimming shortened V by 5 bases and J by 0 bases, and 7 bases separated the two germline ends. This chain's CDR3 is CASSEGANYGYTF. CDR3 DNA sequence: TGTGCCAGCAGTGAGGGAGCTAACTATGGCTACACCTTC.

This sequence joins TRBV4-2 and TRBJ2-3, with 12 bases lining up with TRBD2. V trimming: 1 base; J trimming: 1 base; junction bases outside the gene matches: 12. The CDR3 runs to 20 residues. Looked up from germline, CDR1 is LGHNA and CDR2 is YNFKEQ. CDR3 amino acids: CASSQGILAGGNFGTDTQYF. In nucleotides, the CDR3 is TGTGCCAGCAGCCAAGGAATACTAGCGGGAGGAAACTTTGGCACAGATACGCAGTATTTT.

The chain employs TRBV2 and TRBJ1-1, with D unclear. V was trimmed by 2 bases and J by 5 bases, leaving 9 bases between them. Per germline, CDR1 SNHLY and CDR2 FYNNEI. The CDR3 spans 13 residues. The CDR3 DNA reads TGTGCCAGCAGTGAACCGAGGGAGACTGAAGCTTTCTTT. It encodes CASSEPRETEAFF.